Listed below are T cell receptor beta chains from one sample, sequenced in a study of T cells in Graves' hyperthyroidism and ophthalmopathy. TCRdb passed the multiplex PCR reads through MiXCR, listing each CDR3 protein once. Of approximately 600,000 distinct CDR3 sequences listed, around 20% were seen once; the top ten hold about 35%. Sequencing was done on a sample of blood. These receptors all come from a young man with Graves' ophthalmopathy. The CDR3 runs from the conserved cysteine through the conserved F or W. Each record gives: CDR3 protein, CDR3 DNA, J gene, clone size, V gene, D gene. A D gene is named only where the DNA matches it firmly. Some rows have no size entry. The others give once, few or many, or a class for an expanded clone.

CSVGPPLQDTQYF TGCAGCGTTGGGCCACCCCTCCAGGATACGCAGTATTTT TRBJ2-3 many TRBV29-1 -
CASSPTGGPPQPQHF TGTGCCAGCAGTCCGACAGGGGGTCCGCCTCAGCCCCAGCATTTT TRBJ1-5 few TRBV27 TRBD1
CASSPGTSSRDEQFF TGTGCCAGCAGCCCTGGGACTAGTTCCCGGGATGAGCAGTTCTTC TRBJ2-1 few TRBV9 TRBD2
CSALDRVNYEQYF TGCAGTGCTTTGGACAGGGTGAACTACGAGCAGTACTTC TRBJ2-7 - TRBV20-1 TRBD1
CASSERGGNEQFF TGTGCCAGCAGTGAACGTGGGGGGAATGAGCAGTTCTTC TRBJ2-1 few TRBV6-1 -
CSARSNGPREDGYTF TGCAGTGCTAGATCCAACGGGCCGCGGGAGGATGGCTACACCTTC TRBJ1-2 many TRBV20-1 -
CASSEKSGNSPLHF TGTGCCAGCAGTGAAAAGTCGGGAAATTCACCCCTCCACTTT TRBJ1-6 - TRBV28 -
CASSLGGVPSSNQPQHF TGTGCCAGCAGCCTCGGGGGGGTCCCGAGTAGCAATCAGCCCCAGCATTTT TRBJ1-5 - TRBV7-8 -
CASSRLIAGNSPLHF TGTGCCAGTTCTAGGCTTATTGCGGGGAATTCACCCCTCCACTTT TRBJ1-6 few TRBV19 -
CAISETRDQSYEQYF TGTGCCATCAGTGAGACGCGGGACCAATCCTACGAGCAGTACTTC TRBJ2-7 - TRBV10-3 -
CASRRGHGYEQYF TGTGCCAGCAGAAGGGGACACGGCTACGAGCAGTACTTC TRBJ2-7 few TRBV28 -
CSARGPRAGYNEQFF TGCAGTGCTAGAGGCCCCCGAGCGGGGTACAATGAGCAGTTCTTC TRBJ2-1 - TRBV20-1 TRBD2
CATSRDFGTGGRVGYTF TGTGCCACCAGCAGAGATTTCGGGACAGGGGGCCGGGTTGGCTACACCTTC TRBJ1-2 - TRBV15 TRBD1
CASSKASGGYNTDTQYF TGTGCCAGCAGCAAAGCTAGCGGGGGATATAACACAGATACGCAGTATTTT TRBJ2-3 few TRBV4-2 TRBD2
CSARDIASGRQSHEQFF TGCAGTGCTAGAGATATCGCTAGCGGGAGACAGAGCCATGAGCAGTTCTTC TRBJ2-1 few TRBV20-1 TRBD2
CASSSPGTDNEQFF TGTGCCAGCAGTTCACCCGGGACCGACAATGAGCAGTTCTTC TRBJ2-1 many TRBV28 -
CASGLGALSSYNEQFF TGTGCTAGTGGTCTGGGTGCGCTTAGCTCCTACAATGAGCAGTTCTTC TRBJ2-1 many TRBV12-5 -
CASSKDRGQETQYF TGTGCCAGCAGTAAGGACAGGGGACAAGAGACCCAGTACTTC TRBJ2-5 few TRBV2 TRBD1
CASSKAGGPNEQFF TGTGCCAGCTCAAAAGCGGGAGGTCCCAATGAGCAGTTCTTC TRBJ2-1 - TRBV18 TRBD2
CATGVYGNQPQHF TGTGCTACTGGAGTATATGGGAACCAGCCCCAGCATTTT TRBJ1-5 many TRBV30 -
CASSQDRATLTETQYF TGCGCCAGCAGCCAAGATAGGGCCACGTTGACAGAGACCCAGTACTTC TRBJ2-5 - TRBV4-1 -
CASSDRRNTEAFF TGTGCCAGCAGTGACAGGCGTAACACTGAAGCTTTCTTT TRBJ1-1 few TRBV6-1 -
CASSPQQETQYF TGTGCCAGCTCACCCCAGCAAGAGACCCAGTACTTC TRBJ2-5 many TRBV18 -
CSASPLGRTNRPQHF TGCAGTGCTAGCCCCCTTGGTCGGACCAATCGGCCCCAGCATTTT TRBJ1-5 few TRBV20-1 -
CASSYPEREGGTDTQYF TGTGCCAGCAGTTACCCTGAGCGGGAGGGAGGCACAGATACGCAGTATTTT TRBJ2-3 - TRBV6-2/TRBV6-3 TRBD2
CASSQGEGGVTNEQFF TGCGCCAGCAGCCAAGGAGAAGGGGGCGTAACGAATGAGCAGTTCTTC TRBJ2-1 - TRBV4-1 TRBD1
CASSLTGIGGDNEQFF TGTGCCAGCAGCTTAACTGGGATCGGGGGCGACAATGAGCAGTTCTTC TRBJ2-1 once TRBV7-3 -
CASSVGAKAPGAYGYTF TGTGCCAGCAGCGTAGGGGCGAAAGCTCCTGGGGCCTATGGCTACACCTTC TRBJ1-2 - TRBV9 -
CSARDGTSGRSYEQYF TGCAGTGCTAGAGATGGGACTAGCGGGAGGTCCTACGAGCAGTACTTC TRBJ2-7 few TRBV20-1 TRBD2
CASARIIGDNTEAFF TGTGCTAGTGCCCGTATTATTGGGGACAACACTGAAGCTTTCTTT TRBJ1-1 - TRBV12-5 -
CASSLPGQIKNIQYF TGTGCCAGCAGTTTGCCTGGACAGATTAAAAACATTCAGTACTTC TRBJ2-4 - TRBV28 -
CASSSRDRLYEQYF TGTGCCAGCAGTTCCCGTGACAGGTTATACGAGCAGTACTTC TRBJ2-7 few TRBV28 -